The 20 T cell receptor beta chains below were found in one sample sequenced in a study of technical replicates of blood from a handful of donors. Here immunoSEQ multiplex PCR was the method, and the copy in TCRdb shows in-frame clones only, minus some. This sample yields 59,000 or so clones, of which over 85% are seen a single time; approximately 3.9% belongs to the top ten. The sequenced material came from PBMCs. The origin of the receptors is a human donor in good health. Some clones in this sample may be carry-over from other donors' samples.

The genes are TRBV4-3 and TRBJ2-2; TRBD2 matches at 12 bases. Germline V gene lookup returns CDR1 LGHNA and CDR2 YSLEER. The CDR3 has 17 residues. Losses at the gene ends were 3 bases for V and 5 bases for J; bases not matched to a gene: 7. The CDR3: CASSHLGLAGYTGELFF. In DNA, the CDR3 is TGCGCCAGCAGCCACCTAGGACTAGCGGGATATACCGGGGAGCTGTTTTTT.

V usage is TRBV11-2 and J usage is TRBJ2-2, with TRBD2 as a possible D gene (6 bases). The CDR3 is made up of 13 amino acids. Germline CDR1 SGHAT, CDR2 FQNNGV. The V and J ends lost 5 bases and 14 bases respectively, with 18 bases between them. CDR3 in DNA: TGTGCCAGCAGCCCTCCCGGAGGGCGGACCCTGTTTTTT. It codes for CASSPPGGRTLFF.

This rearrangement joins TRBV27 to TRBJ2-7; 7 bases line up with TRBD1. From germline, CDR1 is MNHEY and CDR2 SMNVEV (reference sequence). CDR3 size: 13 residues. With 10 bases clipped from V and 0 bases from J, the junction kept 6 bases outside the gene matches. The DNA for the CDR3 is TGTGCCATGACCAGGGACAGCTCCTACGAGCAGTACTTC. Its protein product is CAMTRDSSYEQYF.

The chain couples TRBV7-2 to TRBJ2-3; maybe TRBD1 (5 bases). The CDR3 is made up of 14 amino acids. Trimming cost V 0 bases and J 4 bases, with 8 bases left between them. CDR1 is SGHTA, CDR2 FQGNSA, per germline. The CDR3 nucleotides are TGTGCCAGCAGCTTAGCCAGGGTGGCAGATACGCAGTATTTT. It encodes CASSLARVADTQYF.

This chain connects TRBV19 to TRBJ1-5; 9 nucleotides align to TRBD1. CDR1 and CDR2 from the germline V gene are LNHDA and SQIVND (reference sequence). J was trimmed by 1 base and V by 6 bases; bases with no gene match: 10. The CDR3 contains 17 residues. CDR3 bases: TGTGCCAGTAGGAGAGATTCCGGGACAGGGAGCAATCAGCCCCAGCATTTT. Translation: CASRRDSGTGSNQPQHF. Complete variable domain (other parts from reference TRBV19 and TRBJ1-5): DGGITQSPKYLFRKEGQNVTLSCEQNLNHDAMYWYRQDPGQGLRLIYYSQIVNDFQKGDIAEGYSVSREKKESFPLTVTSAQKNPTAFYLCASRRDSGTGSNQPQHFGDGTRLSIL.

Here the CDR3 reads CASSSETAGGTGELFF. Here the CDR3 DNA reads TGTGCCAGCAGCTCCGAGACGGCAGGAGGGACCGGGGAGCTGTTTTTT. The chain combines TRBV7-9 with TRBJ2-2, with a weak D call TRBD2 (6 bases). Germline CDR1 and CDR2: SEHNR and FQNEAQ (reference sequence). The CDR3 length is 16 residues. Deletions cut 4 bases from V and 5 bases from J, with 17 bases between. Combining the CDR3 with reference TRBV7-9 and TRBJ2-2 gives the whole variable domain DTGVSQNPRHKITKRGQNVTFRCDPISEHNRLYWYRQTLGQGPEFLTYFQNEAQLEKSRLLSDRFSAERPKGSFSTLEIQRTEQGDSAMYLCASSSETAGGTGELFFGEGSRLTVL.

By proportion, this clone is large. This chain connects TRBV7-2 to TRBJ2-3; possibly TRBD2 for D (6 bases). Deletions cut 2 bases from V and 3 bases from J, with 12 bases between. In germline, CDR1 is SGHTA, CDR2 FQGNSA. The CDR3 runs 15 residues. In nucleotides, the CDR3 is TGTGCCAGCAGCTTATGGGGCGGGATAACAGATACGCAGTATTTT. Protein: CASSLWGGITDTQYF. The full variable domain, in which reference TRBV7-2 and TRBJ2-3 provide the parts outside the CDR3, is GAGVSQSPSNKVTEKGKDVELRCDPISGHTALYWYRQSLGQGLEFLIYFQGNSAPDKSGLPSDRFSAERTGGSVSTLTIQRTQQEDSAVYLCASSLWGGITDTQYFGPGTRLTVL.

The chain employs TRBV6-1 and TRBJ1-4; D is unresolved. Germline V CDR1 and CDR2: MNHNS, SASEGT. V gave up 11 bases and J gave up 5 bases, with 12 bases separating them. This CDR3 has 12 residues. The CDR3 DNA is TGTGCCGACCGGCGGGCAAATGAAAAACTGTTTTTT. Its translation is CADRRANEKLFF.

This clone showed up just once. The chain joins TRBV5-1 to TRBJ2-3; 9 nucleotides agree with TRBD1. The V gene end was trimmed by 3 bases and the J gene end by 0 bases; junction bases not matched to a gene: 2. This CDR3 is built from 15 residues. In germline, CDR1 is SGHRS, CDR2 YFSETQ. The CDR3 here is CASSSDRGSTDTQYF. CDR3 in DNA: TGCGCCAGCAGCTCGGACAGGGGCAGCACAGATACGCAGTATTTT.

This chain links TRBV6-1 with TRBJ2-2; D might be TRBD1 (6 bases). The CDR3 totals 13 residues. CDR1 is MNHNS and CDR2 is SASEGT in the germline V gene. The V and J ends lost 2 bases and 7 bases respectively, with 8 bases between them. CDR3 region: CASSEQGHGELFF. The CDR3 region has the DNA TGTGCCAGCAGTGAACAGGGGCACGGGGAGCTGTTTTTT.

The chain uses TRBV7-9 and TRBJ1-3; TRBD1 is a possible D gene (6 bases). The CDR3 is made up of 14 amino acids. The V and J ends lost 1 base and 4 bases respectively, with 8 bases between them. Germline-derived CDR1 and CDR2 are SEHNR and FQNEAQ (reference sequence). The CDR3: CASSLVGGGNTIYF. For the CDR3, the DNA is TGTGCCAGCAGCTTAGTTGGGGGCGGAAACACCATATATTTT.

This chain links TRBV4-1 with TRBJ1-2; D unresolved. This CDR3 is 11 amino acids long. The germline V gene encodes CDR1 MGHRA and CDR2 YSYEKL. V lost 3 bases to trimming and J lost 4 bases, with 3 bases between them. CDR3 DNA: TGCGCCAGCAGCCAGAGCTATGGCTACACCTTC. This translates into CASSQSYGYTF.

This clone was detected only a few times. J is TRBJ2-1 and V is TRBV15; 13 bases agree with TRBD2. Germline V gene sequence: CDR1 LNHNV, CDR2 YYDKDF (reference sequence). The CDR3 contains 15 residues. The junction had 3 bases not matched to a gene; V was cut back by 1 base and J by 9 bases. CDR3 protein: CATSRGTSGSTEQFF. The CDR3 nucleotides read TGTGCCACCAGCAGAGGGACTAGCGGGAGTACTGAGCAGTTCTTC. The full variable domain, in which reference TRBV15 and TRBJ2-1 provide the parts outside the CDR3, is DAMVIQNPRYQVTQFGKPVTLSCSQTLNHNVMYWYQQKSSQAPKLLFHYYDKDFNNEADTPDNFQSRRPNTSFCFLDIRSPGLGDTAMYLCATSRGTSGSTEQFFGPGTRLTVL.

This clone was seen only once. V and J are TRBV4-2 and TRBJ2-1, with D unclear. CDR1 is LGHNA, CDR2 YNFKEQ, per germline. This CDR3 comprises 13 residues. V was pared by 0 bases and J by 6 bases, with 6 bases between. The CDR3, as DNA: TGTGCCAGCAGCCAAGAACTAACCAATGAGCAGTTCTTC. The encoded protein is CASSQELTNEQFF.

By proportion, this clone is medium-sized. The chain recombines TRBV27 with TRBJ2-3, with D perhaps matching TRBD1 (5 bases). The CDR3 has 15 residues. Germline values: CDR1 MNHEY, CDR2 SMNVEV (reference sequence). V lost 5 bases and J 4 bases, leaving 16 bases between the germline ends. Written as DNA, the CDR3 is TGTGCCAGCAGTCCATACTTCCAGGGTCCAGATACGCAGTATTTT. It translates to CASSPYFQGPDTQYF.

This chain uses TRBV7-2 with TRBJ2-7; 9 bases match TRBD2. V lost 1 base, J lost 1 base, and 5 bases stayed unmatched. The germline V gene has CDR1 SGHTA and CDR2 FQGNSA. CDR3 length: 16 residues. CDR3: CASSLDVTSGSYEQYF. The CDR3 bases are TGTGCCAGCAGCTTAGATGTGACTAGCGGTTCCTACGAGCAGTACTTC.

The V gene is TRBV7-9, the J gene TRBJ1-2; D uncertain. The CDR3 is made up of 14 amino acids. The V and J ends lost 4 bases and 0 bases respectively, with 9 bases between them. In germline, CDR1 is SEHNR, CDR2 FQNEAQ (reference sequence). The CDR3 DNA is TGTGCCAGCAGCTCAGGACTAGCTAACTATGGCTACACCTTC. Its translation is CASSSGLANYGYTF.

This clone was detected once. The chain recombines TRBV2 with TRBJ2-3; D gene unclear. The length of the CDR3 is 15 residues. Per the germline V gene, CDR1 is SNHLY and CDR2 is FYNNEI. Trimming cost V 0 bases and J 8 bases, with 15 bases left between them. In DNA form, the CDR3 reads TGTGCCAGCAGTGAAGCGGTGGCCCGCGGCGGTACGCAGTATTTT. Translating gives CASSEAVARGGTQYF.

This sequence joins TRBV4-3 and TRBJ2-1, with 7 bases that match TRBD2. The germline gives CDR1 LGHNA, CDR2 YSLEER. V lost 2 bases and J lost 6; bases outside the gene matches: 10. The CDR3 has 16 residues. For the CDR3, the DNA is TGCGCCAGCAGCCAAAGGGGTTTGCGGGAGTTCAATGAGCAGTTCTTC. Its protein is CASSQRGLREFNEQFF.

The CDR3 is CASSGGVTEAFF. The CDR3 DNA follows: TGTGCCAGTTCCGGGGGGGTCACTGAAGCTTTCTTT. The chain is built from TRBV6-5 and TRBJ1-1; D is possibly TRBD1 (5 bases). The CDR3 spans 12 residues. Germline values: CDR1 MNHEY, CDR2 SVGAGI. Between the trimmed V and J ends, which lost 9 bases and 4 bases, there was a span of 12 bases.